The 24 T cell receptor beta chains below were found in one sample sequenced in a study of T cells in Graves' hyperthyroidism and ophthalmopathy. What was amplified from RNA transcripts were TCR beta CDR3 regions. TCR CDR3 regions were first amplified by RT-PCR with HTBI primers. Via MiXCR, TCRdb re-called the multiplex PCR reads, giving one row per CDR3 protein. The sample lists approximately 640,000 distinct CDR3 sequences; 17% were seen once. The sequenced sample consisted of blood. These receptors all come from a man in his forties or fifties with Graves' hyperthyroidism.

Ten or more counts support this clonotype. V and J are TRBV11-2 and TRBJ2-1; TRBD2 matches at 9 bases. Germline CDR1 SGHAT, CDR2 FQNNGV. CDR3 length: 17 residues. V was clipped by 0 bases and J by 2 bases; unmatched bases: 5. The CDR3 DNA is TGTGCCAGCAGCTTAGAACAGGGACTAGCTGCCTACAATGAGCAGTTCTTC. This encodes CASSLEQGLAAYNEQFF.

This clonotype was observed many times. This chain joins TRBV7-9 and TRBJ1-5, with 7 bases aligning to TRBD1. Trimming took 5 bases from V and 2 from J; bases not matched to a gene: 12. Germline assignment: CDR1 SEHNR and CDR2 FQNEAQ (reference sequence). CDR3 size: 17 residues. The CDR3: CASSLARTGEGNQPQHF. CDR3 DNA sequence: TGTGCCAGCAGCCTCGCCAGGACAGGCGAAGGCAATCAGCCCCAGCATTTT.

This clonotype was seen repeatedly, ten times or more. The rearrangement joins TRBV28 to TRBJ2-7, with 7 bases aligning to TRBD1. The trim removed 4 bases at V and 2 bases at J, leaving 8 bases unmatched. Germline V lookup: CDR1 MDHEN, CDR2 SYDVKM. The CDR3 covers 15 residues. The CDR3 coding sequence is TGTGCCAGCAGTTACCCTACAGGGGTCCCCTACGAGCAGTACTTC. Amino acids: CASSYPTGVPYEQYF.

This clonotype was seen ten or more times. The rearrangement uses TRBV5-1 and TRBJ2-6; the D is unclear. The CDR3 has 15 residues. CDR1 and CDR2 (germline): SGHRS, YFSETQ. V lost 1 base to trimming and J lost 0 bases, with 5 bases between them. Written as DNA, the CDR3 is TGCGCCAGCAGCTTGATACTCTCTGGGGCCAACGTCCTGACTTTC. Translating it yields CASSLILSGANVLTF. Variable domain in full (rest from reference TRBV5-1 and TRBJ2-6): KAGVTQTPRYLIKTRGQQVTLSCSPISGHRSVSWYQQTPGQGLQFLFEYFSETQRNKGNFPGRFSGRQFSNSRSEMNVSTLELGDSALYLCASSLILSGANVLTFGAGSRLTVL.

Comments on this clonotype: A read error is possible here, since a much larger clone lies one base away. CDR3 nucleotide sequence: TGCAGTGCTAGAGATTCGGACTATAGTAGGCCAGATACGCAGTCTTTT. Amino acids: CSARDSDYSRPDTQSF. The chain carries TRBV20-1 and TRBJ2-3; a weak D match, TRBD2 (6 bases). Germline V gene sequence: CDR1 DFQATT, CDR2 SNEGSKA (reference sequence). The CDR3 sequence is 16 residues long.

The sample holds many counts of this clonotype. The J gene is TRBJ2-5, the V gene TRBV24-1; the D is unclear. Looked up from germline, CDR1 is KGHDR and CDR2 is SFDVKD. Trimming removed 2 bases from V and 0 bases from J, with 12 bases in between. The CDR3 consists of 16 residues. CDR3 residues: CATSDSTALYQETQYF. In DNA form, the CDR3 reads TGTGCCACCAGTGATTCTACGGCGCTGTACCAAGAGACCCAGTACTTC.

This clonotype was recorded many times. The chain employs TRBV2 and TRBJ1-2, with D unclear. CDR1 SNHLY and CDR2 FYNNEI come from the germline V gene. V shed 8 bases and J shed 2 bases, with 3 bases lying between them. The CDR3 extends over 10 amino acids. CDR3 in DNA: TGTGCCAGCCTCAACTATGGCTACACCTTC. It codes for CASLNYGYTF.

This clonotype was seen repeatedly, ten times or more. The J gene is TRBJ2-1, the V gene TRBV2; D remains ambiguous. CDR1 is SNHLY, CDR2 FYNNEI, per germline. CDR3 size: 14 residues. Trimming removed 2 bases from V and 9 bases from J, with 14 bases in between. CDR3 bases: TGTGCCAGCAGTGAATGGGCCAAGGGAAGTGAGCAGTTCTTC. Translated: CASSEWAKGSEQFF. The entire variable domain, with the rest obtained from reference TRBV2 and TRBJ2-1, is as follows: EPEVTQTPSHQVTQMGQEVILRCVPISNHLYFYWYRQILGQKVEFLVSFYNNEISEKSEIFDDQFSVERPDGSNFTLKIRSTKLEDSAMYFCASSEWAKGSEQFFGPGTRLTVL.

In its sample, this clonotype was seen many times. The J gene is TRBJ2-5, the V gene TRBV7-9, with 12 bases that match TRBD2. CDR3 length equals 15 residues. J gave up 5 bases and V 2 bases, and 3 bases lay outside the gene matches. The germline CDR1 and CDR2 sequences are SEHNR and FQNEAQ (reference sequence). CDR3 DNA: TGTGCCAGCAGCTTAACTAGCGGGAGGTTTGAGACCCAGTACTTC. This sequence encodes CASSLTSGRFETQYF. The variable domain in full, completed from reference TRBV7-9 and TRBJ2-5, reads DTGVSQNPRHKITKRGQNVTFRCDPISEHNRLYWYRQTLGQGPEFLTYFQNEAQLEKSRLLSDRFSAERPKGSFSTLEIQRTEQGDSAMYLCASSLTSGRFETQYFGPGTRLLVL.

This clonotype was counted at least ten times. CDR3 bases: TGTGCCAGCAGCCGAACCCACTTAAATCCGGGGAGCACTGAAGCTTTCTTT. This sequence encodes CASSRTHLNPGSTEAFF. This chain links TRBV3-1 with TRBJ1-1; D is uncertain. This CDR3 contains 17 residues. Germline V lookup: CDR1 LGHDT, CDR2 YNNKEL (reference sequence). Trimming left V 4 bases short and J 4 bases short, with 22 bases between.

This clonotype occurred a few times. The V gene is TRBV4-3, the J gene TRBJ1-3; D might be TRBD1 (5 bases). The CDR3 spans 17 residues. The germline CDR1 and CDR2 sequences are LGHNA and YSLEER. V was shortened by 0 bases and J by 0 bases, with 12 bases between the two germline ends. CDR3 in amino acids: CASSQEGGGASGNTIYF. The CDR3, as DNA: TGCGCCAGCAGCCAAGAAGGAGGAGGGGCCTCTGGAAACACCATATATTTT.

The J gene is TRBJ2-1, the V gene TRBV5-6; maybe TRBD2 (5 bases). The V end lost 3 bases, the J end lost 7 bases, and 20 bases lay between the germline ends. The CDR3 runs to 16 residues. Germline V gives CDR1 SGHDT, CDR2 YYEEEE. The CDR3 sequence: CASSSTIRGKVNEQFF. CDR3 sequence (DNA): TGTGCCAGCAGCTCAACGATCCGGGGTAAGGTGAATGAGCAGTTCTTC.

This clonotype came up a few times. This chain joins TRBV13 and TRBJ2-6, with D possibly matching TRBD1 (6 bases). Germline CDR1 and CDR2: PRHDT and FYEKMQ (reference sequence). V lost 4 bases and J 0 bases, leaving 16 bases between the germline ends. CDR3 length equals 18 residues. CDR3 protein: CASSYQLTGFSGANVLTF. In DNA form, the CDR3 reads TGTGCCAGCAGCTACCAACTGACAGGTTTCTCTGGGGCCAACGTCCTGACTTTC.

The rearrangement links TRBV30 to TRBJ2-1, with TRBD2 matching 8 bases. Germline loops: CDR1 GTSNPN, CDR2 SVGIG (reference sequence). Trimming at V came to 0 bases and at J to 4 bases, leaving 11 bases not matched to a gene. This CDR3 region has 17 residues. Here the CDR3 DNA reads TGTGCCTGGAGTGTACGGGAGGGGATGGGGTGGTACAATGAGCAGTTCTTC. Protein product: CAWSVREGMGWYNEQFF.

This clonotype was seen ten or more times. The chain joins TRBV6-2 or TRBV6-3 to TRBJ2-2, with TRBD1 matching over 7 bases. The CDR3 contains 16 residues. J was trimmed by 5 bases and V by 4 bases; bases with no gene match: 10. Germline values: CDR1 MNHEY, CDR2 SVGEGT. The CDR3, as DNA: TGTGCCAGCAGTTCCCCGGGACAGCTTTTTACCGGGGAGCTGTTTTTT. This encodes CASSSPGQLFTGELFF.

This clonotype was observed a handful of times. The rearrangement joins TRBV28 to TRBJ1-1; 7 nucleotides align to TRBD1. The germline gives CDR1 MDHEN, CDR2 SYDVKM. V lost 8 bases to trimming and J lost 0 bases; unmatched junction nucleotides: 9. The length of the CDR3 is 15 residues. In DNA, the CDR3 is TGTGCCAGCGGGTACTTTACAGGGGTGAACACTGAAGCTTTCTTT. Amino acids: CASGYFTGVNTEAFF.

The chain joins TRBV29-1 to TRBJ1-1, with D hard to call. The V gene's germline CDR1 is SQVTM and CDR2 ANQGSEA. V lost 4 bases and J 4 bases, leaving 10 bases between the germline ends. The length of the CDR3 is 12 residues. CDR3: CSVGREVTEAFF. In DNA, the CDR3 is TGCAGCGTTGGTAGGGAAGTCACTGAAGCTTTCTTT.

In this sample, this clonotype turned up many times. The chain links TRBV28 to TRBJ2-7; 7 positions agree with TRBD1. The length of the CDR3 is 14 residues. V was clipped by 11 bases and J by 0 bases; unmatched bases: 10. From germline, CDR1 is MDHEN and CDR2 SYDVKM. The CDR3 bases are TGTGCCTCCGAGGGGGCAGTTTACTCCTACGAGCAGTACTTC. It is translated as CASEGAVYSYEQYF.

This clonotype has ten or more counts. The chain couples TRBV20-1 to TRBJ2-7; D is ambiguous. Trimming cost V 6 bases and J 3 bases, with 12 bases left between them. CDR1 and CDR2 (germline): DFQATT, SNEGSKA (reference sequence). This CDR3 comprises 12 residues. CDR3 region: CSAPEGNYEQYF. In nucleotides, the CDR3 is TGCAGTGCCCCGGAAGGAAACTACGAGCAGTACTTC.

The CDR3 region is CASSPWDTNEKLFF. The DNA of the CDR3 is TGTGCCAGCAGCCCCTGGGATACTAATGAAAAACTGTTTTTT. The gene calls are TRBV3-1 and TRBJ1-4; D uncertain. V lost 4 bases to trimming and J lost 2 bases, with 8 bases between them. Per the germline V gene, CDR1 is LGHDT and CDR2 is YNNKEL (reference sequence). The CDR3 spans 14 residues.

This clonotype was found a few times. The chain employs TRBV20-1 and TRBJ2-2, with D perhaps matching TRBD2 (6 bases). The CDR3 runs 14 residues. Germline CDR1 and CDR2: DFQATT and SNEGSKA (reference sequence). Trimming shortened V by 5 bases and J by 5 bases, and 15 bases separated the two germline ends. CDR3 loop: CSAGTGLETGELFF. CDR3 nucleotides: TGCAGTGCTGGGACTGGATTGGAGACCGGGGAGCTGTTTTTT.

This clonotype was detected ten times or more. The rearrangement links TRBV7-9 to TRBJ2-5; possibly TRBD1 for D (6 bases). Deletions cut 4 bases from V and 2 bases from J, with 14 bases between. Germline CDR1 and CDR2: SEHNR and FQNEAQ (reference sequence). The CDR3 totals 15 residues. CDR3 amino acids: CASSSITGKQETQYF. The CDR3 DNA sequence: TGTGCCAGCAGCTCGATTACAGGGAAACAAGAGACCCAGTACTTC.

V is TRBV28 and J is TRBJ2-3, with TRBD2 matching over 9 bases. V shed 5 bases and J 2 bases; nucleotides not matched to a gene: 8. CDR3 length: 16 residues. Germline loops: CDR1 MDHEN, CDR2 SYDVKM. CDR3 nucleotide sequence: TGTGCCAGCAGTCCACCCCTAGCGGGACCCACAGATACGCAGTATTTT. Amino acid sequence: CASSPPLAGPTDTQYF.

The CDR3 region has the DNA TGCGCCAGCAGCCAAGATGCCTCCGGGACAGGGGGGATCAATGAGCAGTTCTTC. Its translation is CASSQDASGTGGINEQFF. This chain links TRBV5-1 with TRBJ2-1; TRBD1 matches 11 bases. The CDR3 length is 18 residues. The germline V gene encodes CDR1 SGHRS and CDR2 YFSETQ. The trim removed 4 bases at V and 6 bases at J, leaving 15 bases unmatched.